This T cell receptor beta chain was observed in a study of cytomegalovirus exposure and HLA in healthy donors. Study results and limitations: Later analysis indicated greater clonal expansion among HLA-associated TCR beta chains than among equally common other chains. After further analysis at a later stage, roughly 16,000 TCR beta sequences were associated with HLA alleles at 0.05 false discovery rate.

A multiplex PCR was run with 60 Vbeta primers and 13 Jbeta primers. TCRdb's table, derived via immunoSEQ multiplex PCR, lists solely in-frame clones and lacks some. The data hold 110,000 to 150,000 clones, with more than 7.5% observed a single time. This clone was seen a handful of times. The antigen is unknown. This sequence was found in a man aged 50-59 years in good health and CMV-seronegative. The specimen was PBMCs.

The CDR3 DNA reads TGCAGCGCCCCAGACAGGAGAGATGGCTACACCTTC. It specifies CSAPDRRDGYTF. The chain has TRBV29-1 and TRBJ1-2; D possibly corresponds to TRBD1 (6 bases). V lost 7 bases, J lost 6 bases, and 15 bases lay in between. CDR1 is SQVTM and CDR2 is ANQGSEA in the germline V gene. This CDR3 region has 12 residues.